The clone carrying this T cell receptor beta chain has just a few counts. This record belongs to a study of T cell responses to AZD1222 COVID-19 vaccine. The CDR3 is made up of 15 amino acids. V dropped 3 bases and J dropped 7; count of bases not matched to a gene: 7. Germline CDR1 is SGDLS and CDR2 is YYNGEE. Profiling relied on immunoSEQ multiplex PCR, and the TCRdb table lists in-frame clones only, not all of them. The sample lists some 130,000 clones, around four fifths seen once, with about 4% in the top ten. Sequenced material: peripheral blood, taken on day 0 of AZD1222 vaccination. The chain has TRBV9 and TRBJ1-6, with 7 bases lining up with TRBD1. The receptor was isolated from an adult in good health. The CDR3 spells CASSGGGAPNSPLHF. DNA for the CDR3: TGTGCCAGCAGCGGAGGGGGCGCGCCCAATTCACCCCTCCACTTT.